What follows are 2 T cell receptor beta chains derived from one specimen sequenced in a study of blood T cell repertoires in COVID-19. The table came from immunoSEQ multiplex PCR; TCRdb's copy has only in-frame clones and leaves some out. The profile shows approximately 270,000 clones, about 90% of them singletons. Specimen: PBMCs or T cells enriched from blood (not recorded which). The receptors stem from a human donor in a cohort exposed to, infected with or recovered from COVID-19 (not recorded which). The donor label of this sample is uncertain.

The chain joins TRBV25-1 to TRBJ1-2; D remains ambiguous. Germline values: CDR1 MGHDK, CDR2 SYGVNS. The germline V and J ends were trimmed by 3 bases and 0 bases, with 8 bases remaining between them. This CDR3 has 14 residues. The CDR3 loop reads CASSEQFANYGYTF. CDR3 coding DNA: TGTGCCAGCAGTGAGCAGTTCGCTAACTATGGCTACACCTTC.

This chain connects TRBV4-1 to TRBJ2-3, with a possible D match to TRBD2 (7 bases). The CDR3 is made up of 16 amino acids. Per the germline V gene, CDR1 is MGHRA and CDR2 is YSYEKL. V dropped 0 bases and J dropped 6 bases, with 16 bases sitting between them. The CDR3 here is CASSQDDRTSSDTQYF. CDR3 in DNA: TGCGCCAGCAGCCAAGATGACAGGACTAGTTCTGATACGCAGTATTTT.